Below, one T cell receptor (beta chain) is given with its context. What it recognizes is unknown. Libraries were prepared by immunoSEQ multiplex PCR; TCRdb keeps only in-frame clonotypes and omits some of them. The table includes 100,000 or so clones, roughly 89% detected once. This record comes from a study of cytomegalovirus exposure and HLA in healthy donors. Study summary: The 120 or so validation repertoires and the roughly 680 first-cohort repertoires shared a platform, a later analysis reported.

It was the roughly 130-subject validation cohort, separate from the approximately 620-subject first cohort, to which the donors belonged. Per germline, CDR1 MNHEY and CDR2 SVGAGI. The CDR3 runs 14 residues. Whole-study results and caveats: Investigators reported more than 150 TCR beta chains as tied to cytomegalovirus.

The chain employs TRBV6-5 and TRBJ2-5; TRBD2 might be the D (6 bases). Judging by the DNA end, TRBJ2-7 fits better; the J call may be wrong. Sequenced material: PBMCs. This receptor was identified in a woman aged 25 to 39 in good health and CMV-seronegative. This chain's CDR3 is CASSSGTFSYEQYF. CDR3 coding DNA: TGTGCCAGCAGCTCTGGGACTTTCTCCTACGAGCAGTACTTC.